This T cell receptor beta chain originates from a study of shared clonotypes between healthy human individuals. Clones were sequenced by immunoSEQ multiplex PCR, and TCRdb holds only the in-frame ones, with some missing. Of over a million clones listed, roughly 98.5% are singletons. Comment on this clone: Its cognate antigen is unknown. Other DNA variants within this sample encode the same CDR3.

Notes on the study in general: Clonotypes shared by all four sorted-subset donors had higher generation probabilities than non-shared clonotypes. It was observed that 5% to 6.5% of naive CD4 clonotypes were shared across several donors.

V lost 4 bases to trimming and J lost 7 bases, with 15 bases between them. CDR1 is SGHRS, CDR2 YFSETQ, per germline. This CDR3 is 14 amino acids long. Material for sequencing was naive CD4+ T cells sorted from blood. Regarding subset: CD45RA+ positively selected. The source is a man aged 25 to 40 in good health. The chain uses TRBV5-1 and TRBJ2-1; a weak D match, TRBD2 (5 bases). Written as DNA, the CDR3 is TGCGCCAGCAGCCGCGGACCGCCGGGGAATGAGCAGTTCTTC. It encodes CASSRGPPGNEQFF.